Listed below are T cell receptor beta chains from one sample, sequenced in a study of monozygotic twins with inflammatory bowel disease. TCRdb re-called the 5' RACE reads; one entry per CDR3 protein, DNA not given. The sample table includes around 380,000 distinct CDR3 sequences. Input material: blood. The receptors were sampled from a human donor with ulcerative colitis or Crohn's disease, or a healthy co-twin of an affected twin (not recorded which). The CDR3 runs from the conserved cysteine through the conserved F or W. Each record gives: CDR3 length, V gene, J gene, CDR3 protein.

length: 16; V: TRBV2; J: TRBJ2-3; CDR3: CASSEWSGGGTDTQYF
length: 16; V: TRBV5-1; J: TRBJ2-2; CDR3: CASSMMGGRGTGELFF
length: 17; V: TRBV27; J: TRBJ2-7; CDR3: CASSGRTSGTWVYEQYF
length: 13; V: TRBV7-2; J: TRBJ1-2; CDR3: CASSSQSNYGYTF
length: 14; V: TRBV29-1; J: TRBJ2-7; CDR3: CSVAPGPSYYEQYF
length: 17; V: TRBV9; J: TRBJ2-3; CDR3: CASSVVLAGAYADTQYF
length: 15; V: TRBV5-1; J: TRBJ2-2; CDR3: CASTTGQGNTGELFF
length: 14; V: TRBV7-2; J: TRBJ2-7; CDR3: CASSFGTISGEQYF
length: 16; V: TRBV7-8; J: TRBJ2-7; CDR3: CASSLPTGKVKDEQYF
length: 15; V: TRBV19; J: TRBJ2-1; CDR3: CASSMTSGRAGEQFF
length: 13; V: TRBV5-4; J: TRBJ1-2; CDR3: CASSATGSYGYTF
length: 15; V: TRBV7-2; J: TRBJ1-5; CDR3: CASSPEDAADQPQHF
length: 16; V: TRBV7-2; J: TRBJ1-2; CDR3: CASSLVLRGELYGYTF
length: 13; V: TRBV20-1; J: TRBJ1-4; CDR3: CSAVDATNEKLFF
length: 13; V: TRBV5-1; J: TRBJ2-2; CDR3: CASSRTGSGELFF
length: 12; V: TRBV20-1; J: TRBJ2-7; CDR3: CSALGRACEQYF
length: 14; V: TRBV5-1; J: TRBJ2-1; CDR3: CASSLGGRWDEQFF
length: 13; V: TRBV4-3; J: TRBJ1-1; CDR3: CASSPRLGTEAFF
length: 18; V: TRBV2; J: TRBJ2-3; CDR3: CASSERTGVEGFTDTQYF
length: 16; V: TRBV12-3/TRBV12-4; J: TRBJ2-7; CDR3: CASLQNRGGGDYEQYF
length: 18; V: TRBV3-1; J: TRBJ2-3; CDR3: CASSQLRTSGSFADTQYF
length: 13; V: TRBV20-1; J: TRBJ2-1; CDR3: CSARGVEHNEQFF
length: 18; V: TRBV10-3; J: TRBJ2-3; CDR3: CAISGLGTSGRSTDTQYF
length: 16; V: TRBV2; J: TRBJ2-5; CDR3: CASSGTSGKNQETQYF
length: 16; V: TRBV5-1; J: TRBJ2-7; CDR3: CASSLRGTAPYYEQYF
length: 15; V: TRBV5-1; J: TRBJ2-3; CDR3: CASSLTAGGVDTQYF
length: 15; V: TRBV28; J: TRBJ1-5; CDR3: CASTMGGASNQPQHF
length: 15; V: TRBV3-1; J: TRBJ2-5; CDR3: CASSQDIGGKETQYF
length: 14; V: TRBV7-2; J: TRBJ1-1; CDR3: CASSSKTGHTEAFF
length: 15; V: TRBV19; J: TRBJ2-1; CDR3: CASSPWGGGDNEQFF
length: 17; V: TRBV4-1; J: TRBJ2-2; CDR3: CASSQDVGALGAGELFF
length: 14; V: TRBV5-1; J: TRBJ1-2; CDR3: CASSPEGGPYGYTF
length: 15; V: TRBV3-1; J: TRBJ1-1; CDR3: CASSQDLQGNTEAFF
length: 15; V: TRBV7-2; J: TRBJ2-7; CDR3: CASSFENRFASEQYF
length: 14; V: TRBV7-3; J: TRBJ2-2; CDR3: CASSLNGIRGELFF
length: 15; V: TRBV11-2; J: TRBJ2-7; CDR3: CASSLDHRLGYEQYF
length: 18; V: TRBV5-1; J: TRBJ1-4; CDR3: CASSLAGTGGLGYEKLFF
length: 15; V: TRBV20-1; J: TRBJ2-1; CDR3: CTARVSENPINEQFF
length: 17; V: TRBV28; J: TRBJ2-1; CDR3: CASSSNQPRGPGNEQFF
length: 12; V: TRBV5-1; J: TRBJ2-4; CDR3: CASSLDVNIQYF
length: 14; V: TRBV30; J: TRBJ2-3; CDR3: CAWSVRRRQDTQYF
length: 17; V: TRBV20-1; J: TRBJ2-1; CDR3: CSAAGQGPNGVYNEQFF
length: 14; V: TRBV5-6; J: TRBJ2-4; CDR3: CASSFLGDRDIQYF